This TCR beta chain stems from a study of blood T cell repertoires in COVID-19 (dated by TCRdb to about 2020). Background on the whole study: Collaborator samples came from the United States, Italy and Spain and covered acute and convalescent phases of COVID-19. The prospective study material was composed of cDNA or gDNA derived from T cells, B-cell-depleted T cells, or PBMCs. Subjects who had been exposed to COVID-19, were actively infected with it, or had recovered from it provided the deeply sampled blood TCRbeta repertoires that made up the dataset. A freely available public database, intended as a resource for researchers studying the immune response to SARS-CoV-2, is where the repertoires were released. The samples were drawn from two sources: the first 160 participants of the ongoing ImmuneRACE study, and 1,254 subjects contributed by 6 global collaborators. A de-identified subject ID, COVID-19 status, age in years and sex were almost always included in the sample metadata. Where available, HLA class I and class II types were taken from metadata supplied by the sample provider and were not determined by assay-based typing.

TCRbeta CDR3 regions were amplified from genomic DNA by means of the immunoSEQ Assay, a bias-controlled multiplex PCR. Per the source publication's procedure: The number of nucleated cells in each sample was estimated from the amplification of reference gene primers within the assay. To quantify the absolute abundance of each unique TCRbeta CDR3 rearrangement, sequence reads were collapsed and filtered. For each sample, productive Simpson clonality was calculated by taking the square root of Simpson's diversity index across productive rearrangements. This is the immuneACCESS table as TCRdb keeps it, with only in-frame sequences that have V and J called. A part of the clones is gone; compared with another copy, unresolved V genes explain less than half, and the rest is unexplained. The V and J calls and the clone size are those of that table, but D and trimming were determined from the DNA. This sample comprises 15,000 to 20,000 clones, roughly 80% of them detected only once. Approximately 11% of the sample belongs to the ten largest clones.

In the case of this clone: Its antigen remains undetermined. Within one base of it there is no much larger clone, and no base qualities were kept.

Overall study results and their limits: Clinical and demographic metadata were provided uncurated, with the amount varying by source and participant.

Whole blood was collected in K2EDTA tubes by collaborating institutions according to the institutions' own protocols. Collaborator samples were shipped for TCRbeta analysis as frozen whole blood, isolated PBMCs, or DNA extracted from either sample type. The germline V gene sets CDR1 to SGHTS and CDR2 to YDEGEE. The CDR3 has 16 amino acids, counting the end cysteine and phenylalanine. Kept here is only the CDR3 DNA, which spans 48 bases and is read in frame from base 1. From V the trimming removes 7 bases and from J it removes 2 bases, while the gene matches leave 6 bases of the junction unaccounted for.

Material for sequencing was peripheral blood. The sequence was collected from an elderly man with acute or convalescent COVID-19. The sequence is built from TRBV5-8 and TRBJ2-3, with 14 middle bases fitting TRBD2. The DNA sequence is TGTGCCAGCGGACTAGCGGGGGGACTACCCACAGATACGCAGTATTTT. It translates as CASGLAGGLPTDTQYF.